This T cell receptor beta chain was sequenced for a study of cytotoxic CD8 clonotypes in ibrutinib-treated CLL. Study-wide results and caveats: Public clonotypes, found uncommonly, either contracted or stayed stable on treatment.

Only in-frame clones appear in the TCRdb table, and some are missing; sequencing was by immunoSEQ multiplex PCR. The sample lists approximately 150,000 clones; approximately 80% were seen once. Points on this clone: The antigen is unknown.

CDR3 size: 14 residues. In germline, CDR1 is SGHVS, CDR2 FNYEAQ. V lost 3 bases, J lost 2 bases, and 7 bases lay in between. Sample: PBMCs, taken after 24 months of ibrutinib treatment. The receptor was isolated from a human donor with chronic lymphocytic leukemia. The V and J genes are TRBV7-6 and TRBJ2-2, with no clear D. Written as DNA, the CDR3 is TGTGCCAGCAGCTTTGTTCTTAACACCGGGGAGCTGTTTTTT. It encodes CASSFVLNTGELFF.